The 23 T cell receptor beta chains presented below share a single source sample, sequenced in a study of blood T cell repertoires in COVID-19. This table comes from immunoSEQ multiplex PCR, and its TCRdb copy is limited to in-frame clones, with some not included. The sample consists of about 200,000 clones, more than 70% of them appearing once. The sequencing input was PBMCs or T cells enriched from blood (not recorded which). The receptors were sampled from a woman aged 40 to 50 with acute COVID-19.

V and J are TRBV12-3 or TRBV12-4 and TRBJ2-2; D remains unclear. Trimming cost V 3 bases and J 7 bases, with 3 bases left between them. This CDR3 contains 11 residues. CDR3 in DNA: TGTGCCAGCAGTTTTATCGGGGAGCTGTTTTTT. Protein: CASSFIGELFF.

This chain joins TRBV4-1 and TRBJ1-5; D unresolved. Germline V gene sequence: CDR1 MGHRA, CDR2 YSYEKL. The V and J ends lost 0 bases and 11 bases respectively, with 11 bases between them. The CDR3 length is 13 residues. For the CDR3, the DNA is TGCGCCAGCAGCCAAGATCGAGGATCGGCCCAGCATTTT. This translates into CASSQDRGSAQHF.

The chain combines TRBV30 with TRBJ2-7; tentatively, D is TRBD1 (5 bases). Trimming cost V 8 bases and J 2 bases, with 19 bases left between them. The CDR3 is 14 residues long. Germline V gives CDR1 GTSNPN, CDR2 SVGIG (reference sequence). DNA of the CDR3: TGTGCCCTCCAAGACAGTTTAACCGCCTACGAGCAGTACTTC. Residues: CALQDSLTAYEQYF.

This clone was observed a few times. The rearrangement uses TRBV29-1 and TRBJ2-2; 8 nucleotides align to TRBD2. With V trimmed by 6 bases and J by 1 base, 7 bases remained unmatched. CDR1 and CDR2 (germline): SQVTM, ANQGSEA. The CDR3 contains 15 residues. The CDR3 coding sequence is TGCAGCGTCCGAACCGGGACTAGGAACACCGGGGAGCTGTTTTTT. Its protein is CSVRTGTRNTGELFF.

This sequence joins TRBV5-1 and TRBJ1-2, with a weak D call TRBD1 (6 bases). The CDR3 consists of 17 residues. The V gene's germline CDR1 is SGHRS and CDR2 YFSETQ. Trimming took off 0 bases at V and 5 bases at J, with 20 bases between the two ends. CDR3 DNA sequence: TGCGCCAGCAGCTTGGGAGTGACTCTCGGACAGATTTATGGCTACACCTTC. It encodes CASSLGVTLGQIYGYTF.

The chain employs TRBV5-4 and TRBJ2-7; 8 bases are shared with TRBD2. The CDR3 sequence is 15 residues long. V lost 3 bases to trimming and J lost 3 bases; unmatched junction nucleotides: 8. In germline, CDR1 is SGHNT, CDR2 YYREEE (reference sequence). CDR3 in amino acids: CASSSVAGGSYEQYF. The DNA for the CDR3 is TGTGCCAGCAGCTCCGTCGCGGGGGGAAGCTACGAGCAGTACTTC. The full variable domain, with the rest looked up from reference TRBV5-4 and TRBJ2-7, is ETGVTQSPTHLIKTRGQQVTLRCSSQSGHNTVSWYQQALGQGPQFIFQYYREEENGRGNFPPRFSGLQFPNYSSELNVNALELDDSALYLCASSSVAGGSYEQYFGPGTRLTVT.

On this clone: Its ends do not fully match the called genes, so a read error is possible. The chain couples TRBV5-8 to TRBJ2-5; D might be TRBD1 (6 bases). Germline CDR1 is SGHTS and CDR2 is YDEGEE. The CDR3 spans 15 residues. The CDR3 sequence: CASSLGDITGETQYF. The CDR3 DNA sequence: TGTGCCAGCAGTTTGGGGGACATCACGGGAGAGACCCAGTACTTC.

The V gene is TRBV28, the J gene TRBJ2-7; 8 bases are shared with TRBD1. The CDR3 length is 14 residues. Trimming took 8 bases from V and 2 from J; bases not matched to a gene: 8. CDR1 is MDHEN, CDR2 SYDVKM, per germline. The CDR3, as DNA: TGTGCCAGCCGCTCGCCGGACAGGGCCTACGAGCAGTACTTC. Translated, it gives CASRSPDRAYEQYF.

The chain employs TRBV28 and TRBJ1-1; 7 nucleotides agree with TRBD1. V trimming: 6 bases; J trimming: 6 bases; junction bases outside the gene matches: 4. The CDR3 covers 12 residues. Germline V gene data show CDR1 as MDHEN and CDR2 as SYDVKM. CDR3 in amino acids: CASSRGMSEAFF. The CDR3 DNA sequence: TGTGCCAGCAGCAGGGGGATGTCTGAAGCTTTCTTT.

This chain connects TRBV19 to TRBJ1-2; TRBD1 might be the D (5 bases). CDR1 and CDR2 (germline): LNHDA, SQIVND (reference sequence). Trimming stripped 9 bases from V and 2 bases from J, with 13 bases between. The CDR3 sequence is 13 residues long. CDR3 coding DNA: TGTGCCAGCTTCGTGGCAGGGAACTATGGCTACACCTTC. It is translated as CASFVAGNYGYTF.

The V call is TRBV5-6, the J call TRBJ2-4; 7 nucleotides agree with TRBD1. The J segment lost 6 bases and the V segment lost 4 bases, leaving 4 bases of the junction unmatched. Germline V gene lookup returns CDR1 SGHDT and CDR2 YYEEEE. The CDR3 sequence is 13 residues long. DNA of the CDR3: TGTGCCAGCAGCCTCCGGGACAGAAACATTCAGTACTTC. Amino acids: CASSLRDRNIQYF.

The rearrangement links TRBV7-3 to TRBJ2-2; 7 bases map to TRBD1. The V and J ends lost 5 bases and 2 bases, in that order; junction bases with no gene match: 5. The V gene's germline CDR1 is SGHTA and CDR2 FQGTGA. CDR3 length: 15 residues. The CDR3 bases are TGTGCCAGCAGCGTCGGGACAGACAACACCGGGGAGCTGTTTTTT. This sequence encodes CASSVGTDNTGELFF.

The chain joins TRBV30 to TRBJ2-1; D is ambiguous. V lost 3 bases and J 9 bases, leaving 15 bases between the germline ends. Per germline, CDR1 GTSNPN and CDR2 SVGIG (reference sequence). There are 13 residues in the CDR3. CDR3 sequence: CAWSGRSYGEQFF. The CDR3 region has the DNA TGTGCCTGGAGCGGTCGGTCATATGGTGAGCAGTTCTTC.

CDR3 amino acids: CASSSGDASRSYGYTF. The DNA of the CDR3 is TGTGCCAGCAGCTCAGGGGACGCCAGTCGGAGCTATGGCTACACCTTC. The V and J genes are TRBV7-9 and TRBJ1-2, with TRBD1 as a possible D gene (6 bases). V was cut by 4 bases and J by 4 bases, with 19 bases left in between. Per the germline V gene, CDR1 is SEHNR and CDR2 is FQNEAQ (reference sequence). The CDR3 spans 16 residues.

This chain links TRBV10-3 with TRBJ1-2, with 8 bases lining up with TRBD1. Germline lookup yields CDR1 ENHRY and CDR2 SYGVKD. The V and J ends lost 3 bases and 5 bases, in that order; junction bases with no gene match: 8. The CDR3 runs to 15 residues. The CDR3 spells CAISDPTGATYGYTF. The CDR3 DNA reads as TGTGCCATCAGTGATCCGACAGGGGCCACGTATGGCTACACCTTC.

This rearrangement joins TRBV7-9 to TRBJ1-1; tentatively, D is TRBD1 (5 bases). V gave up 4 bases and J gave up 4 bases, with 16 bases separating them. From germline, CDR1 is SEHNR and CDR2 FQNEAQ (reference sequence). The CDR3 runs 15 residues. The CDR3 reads CASSSQGALGTEAFF. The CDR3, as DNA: TGTGCCAGCAGCTCTCAGGGCGCCCTCGGCACTGAAGCTTTCTTT.

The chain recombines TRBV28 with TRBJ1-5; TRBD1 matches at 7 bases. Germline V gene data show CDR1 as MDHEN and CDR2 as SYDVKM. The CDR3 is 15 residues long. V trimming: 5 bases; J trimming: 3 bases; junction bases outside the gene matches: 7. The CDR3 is CASSPTGDVNQPQHF. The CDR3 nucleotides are TGTGCCAGCAGTCCCACAGGGGATGTCAATCAGCCCCAGCATTTT.

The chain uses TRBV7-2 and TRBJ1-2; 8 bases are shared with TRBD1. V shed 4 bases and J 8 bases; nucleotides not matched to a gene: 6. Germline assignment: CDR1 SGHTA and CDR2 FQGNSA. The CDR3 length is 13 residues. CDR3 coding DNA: TGTGCCAGCAGCTGGAGACAGGGGCAAGGCTACACCTTC. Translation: CASSWRQGQGYTF.

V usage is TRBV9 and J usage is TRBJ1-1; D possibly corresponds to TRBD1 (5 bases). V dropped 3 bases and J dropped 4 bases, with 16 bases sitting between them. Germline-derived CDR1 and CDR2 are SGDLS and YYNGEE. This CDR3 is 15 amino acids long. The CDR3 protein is CASSAILQGTTEAFF. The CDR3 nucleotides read TGTGCCAGCAGCGCGATATTGCAGGGCACCACTGAAGCTTTCTTT.

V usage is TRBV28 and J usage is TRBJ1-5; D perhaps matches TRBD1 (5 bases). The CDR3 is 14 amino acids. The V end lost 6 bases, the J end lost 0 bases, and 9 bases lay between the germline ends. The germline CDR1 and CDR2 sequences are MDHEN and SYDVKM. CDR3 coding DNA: TGTGCCAGCAGGGGGGGTGGTAGCAATCAGCCCCAGCATTTT. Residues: CASRGGGSNQPQHF.

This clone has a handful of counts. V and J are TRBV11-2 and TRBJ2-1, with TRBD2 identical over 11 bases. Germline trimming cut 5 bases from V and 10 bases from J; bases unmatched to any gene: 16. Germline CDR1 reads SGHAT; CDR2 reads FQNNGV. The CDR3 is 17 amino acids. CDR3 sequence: CASSVGSTTSGTGEQFF. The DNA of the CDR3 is TGTGCCAGCAGCGTAGGGTCCACGACTAGCGGGACGGGGGAGCAGTTCTTC.

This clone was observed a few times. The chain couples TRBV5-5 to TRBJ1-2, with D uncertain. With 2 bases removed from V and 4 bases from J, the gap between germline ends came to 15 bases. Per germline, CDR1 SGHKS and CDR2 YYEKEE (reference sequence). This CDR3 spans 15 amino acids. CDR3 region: CASSLYLESSYGYTF. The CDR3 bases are TGTGCCAGCAGCTTATATCTGGAGTCTAGCTATGGCTACACCTTC.

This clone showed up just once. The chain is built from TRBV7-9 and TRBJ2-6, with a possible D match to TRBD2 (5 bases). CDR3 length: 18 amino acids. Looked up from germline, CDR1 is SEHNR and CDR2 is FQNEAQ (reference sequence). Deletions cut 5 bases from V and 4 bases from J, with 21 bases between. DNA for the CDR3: TGTGCCAGCAGCCCCTGGGTTACTCACCGAGGGGGGGCCAACGTCCTGACTTTC. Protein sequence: CASSPWVTHRGGANVLTF.